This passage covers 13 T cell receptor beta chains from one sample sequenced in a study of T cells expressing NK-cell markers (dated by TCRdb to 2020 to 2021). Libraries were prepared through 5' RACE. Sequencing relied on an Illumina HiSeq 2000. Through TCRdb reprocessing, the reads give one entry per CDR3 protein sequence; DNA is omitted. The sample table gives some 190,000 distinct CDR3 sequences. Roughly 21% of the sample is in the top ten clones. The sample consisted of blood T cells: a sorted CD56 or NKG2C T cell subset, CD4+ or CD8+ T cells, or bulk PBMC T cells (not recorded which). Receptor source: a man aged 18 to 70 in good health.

CDR3 sequence: CASSQLPDEGSSYEQYF. The chain recombines TRBV4-1 with TRBJ2-7. This CDR3 has 17 amino acids. Germline V lookup: CDR1 MGHRA, CDR2 YSYEKL.

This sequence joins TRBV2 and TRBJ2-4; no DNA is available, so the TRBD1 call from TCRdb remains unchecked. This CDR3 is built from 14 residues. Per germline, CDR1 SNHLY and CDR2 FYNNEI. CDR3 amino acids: CASSETGAKNIQYF.

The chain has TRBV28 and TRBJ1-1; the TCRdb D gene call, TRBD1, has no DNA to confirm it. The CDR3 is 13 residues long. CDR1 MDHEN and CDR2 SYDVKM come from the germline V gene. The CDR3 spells CASSPPGRTEAFF.

The CDR3 loop is CASSLVVAASGEQYF. The rearrangement joins TRBV11-2 to TRBJ2-7; TCRdb proposes TRBD1, but this gene call is untestable without DNA. The CDR3 spans 15 residues. CDR1 is SGHAT and CDR2 is FQNNGV in the germline V gene.

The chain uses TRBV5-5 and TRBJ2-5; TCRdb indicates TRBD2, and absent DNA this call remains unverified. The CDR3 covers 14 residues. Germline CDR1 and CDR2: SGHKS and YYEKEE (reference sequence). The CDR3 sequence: CASSQLAEGETQYF.

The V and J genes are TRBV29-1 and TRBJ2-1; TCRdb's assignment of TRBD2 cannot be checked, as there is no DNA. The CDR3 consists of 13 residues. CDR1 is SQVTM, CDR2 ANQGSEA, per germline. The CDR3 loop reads CSVEASGYNEQFF.

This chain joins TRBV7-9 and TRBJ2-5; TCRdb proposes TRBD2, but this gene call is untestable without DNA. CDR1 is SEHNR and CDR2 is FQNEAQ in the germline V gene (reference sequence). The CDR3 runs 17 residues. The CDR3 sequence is CASSPSTSGGSQETQYF.

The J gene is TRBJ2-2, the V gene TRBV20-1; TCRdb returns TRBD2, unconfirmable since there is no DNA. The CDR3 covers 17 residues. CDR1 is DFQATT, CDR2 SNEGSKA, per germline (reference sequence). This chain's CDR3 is CSARVTTSGLNTGELFF.

CDR3 amino acids: CASSSAGEGDTQYF. The chain links TRBV5-4 to TRBJ2-3; TCRdb's D gene call, TRBD2, goes unchecked for lack of DNA. There are 14 residues in the CDR3. Germline V gene data show CDR1 as SGHNT and CDR2 as YYREEE (reference sequence).

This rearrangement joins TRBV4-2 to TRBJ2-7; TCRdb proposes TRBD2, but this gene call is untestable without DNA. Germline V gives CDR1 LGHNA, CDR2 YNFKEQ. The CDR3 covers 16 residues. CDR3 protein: CASSQASGGAAYEQYF.

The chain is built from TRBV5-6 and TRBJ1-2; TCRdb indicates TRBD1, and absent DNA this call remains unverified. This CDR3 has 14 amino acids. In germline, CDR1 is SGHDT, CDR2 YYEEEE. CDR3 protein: CASSTGQSNYGYTF.

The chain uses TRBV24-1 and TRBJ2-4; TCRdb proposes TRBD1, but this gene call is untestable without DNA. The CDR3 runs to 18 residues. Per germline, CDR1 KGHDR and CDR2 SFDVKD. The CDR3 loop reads CATSDLQMDRIAKNIQYF.

Here the CDR3 reads CASSYGLPDTQYF. The V gene is TRBV25-1, the J gene TRBJ2-3. This CDR3 comprises 13 residues. CDR1 is MGHDK and CDR2 is SYGVNS in the germline V gene. Looking up the rest from reference TRBV25-1 and TRBJ2-3 gives the full variable domain: EADIYQTPRYLVIGTGKKITLECSQTMGHDKMYWYQQDPGMELHLIHYSYGVNSTEKGDLSSESTVSRIRTEHFPLTLESARPSHTSQYLCASSYGLPDTQYFGPGTRLTVL.